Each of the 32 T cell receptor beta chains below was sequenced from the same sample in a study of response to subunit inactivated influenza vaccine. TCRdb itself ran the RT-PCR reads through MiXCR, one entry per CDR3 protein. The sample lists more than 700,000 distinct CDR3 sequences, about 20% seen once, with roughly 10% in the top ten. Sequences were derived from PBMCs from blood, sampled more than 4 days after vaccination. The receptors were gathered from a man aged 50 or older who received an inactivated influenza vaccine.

The CDR3 reads CSARDDGGPSTDTQYF. CDR3 nucleotide sequence: TGCAGTGCTAGAGATGACGGGGGCCCTAGCACAGATACGCAGTATTTT. This sequence joins TRBV20-1 and TRBJ2-3; TRBD1 or TRBD2 may be the D gene (6 bases each). V lost 0 bases to trimming and J lost 0 bases, with 13 bases between them. The CDR3 totals 16 residues. Germline lookup yields CDR1 DFQATT and CDR2 SNEGSKA (reference sequence).

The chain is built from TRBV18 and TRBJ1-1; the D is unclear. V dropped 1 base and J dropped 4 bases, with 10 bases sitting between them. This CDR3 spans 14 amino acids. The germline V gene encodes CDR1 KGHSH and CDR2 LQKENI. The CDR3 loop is CASSPRSTSTEAFF. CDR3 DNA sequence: TGTGCCAGCTCACCACGATCCACATCCACTGAAGCTTTCTTT. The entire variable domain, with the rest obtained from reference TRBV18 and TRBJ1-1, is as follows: NAGVMQNPRHLVRRRGQEARLRCSPMKGHSHVYWYRQLPEEGLKFMVYLQKENIIDESGMPKERFSAEFPKEGPSILRIQQVVRGDSAAYFCASSPRSTSTEAFFGQGTRLTVV.

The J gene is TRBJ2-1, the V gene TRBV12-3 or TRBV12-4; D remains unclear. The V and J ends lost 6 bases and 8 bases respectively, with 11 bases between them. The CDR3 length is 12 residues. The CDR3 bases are TGTGCCAGCAGCTCTGGGTCCGATGAGCAGTTCTTC. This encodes CASSSGSDEQFF.

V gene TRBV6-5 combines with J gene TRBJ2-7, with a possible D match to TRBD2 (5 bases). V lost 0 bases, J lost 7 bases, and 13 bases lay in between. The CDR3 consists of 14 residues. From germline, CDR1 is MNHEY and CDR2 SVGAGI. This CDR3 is CASSYSGGGWEQYF. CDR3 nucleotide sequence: TGTGCCAGCAGTTACTCGGGCGGAGGATGGGAGCAGTACTTC.

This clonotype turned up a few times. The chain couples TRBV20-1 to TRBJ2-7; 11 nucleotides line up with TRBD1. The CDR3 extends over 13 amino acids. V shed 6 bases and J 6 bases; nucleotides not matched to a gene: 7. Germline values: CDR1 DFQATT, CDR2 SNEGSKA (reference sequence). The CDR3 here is CSAPRTGGGEQYF. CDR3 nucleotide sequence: TGCAGTGCCCCGCGGACAGGGGGCGGCGAGCAGTACTTC.

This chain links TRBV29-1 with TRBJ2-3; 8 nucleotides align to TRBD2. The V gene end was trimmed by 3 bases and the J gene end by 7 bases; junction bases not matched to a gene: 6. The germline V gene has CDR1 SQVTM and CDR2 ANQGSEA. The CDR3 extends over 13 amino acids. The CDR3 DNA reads TGCAGCGTTGATTCCCGGGAGGGGTATACGCAGTATTTT. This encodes CSVDSREGYTQYF.

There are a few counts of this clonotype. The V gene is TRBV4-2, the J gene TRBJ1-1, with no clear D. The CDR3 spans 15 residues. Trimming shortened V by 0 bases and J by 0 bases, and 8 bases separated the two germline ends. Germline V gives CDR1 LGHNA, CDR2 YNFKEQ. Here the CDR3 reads CASSQESKLNTEAFF. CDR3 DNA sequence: TGTGCCAGCAGCCAAGAGAGCAAGCTGAACACTGAAGCTTTCTTT.

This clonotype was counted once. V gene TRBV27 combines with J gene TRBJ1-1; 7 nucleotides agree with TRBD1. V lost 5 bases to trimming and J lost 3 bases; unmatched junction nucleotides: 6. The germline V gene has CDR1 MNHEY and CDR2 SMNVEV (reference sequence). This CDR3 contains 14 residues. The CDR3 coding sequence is TGTGCCAGCAGTCCCCAGGGGGACCACACTGAAGCTTTCTTT. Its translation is CASSPQGDHTEAFF.

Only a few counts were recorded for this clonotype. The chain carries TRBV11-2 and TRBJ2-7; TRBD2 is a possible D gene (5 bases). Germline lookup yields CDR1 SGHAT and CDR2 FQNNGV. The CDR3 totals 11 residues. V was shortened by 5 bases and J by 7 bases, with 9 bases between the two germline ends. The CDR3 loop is CASSRTREQYF. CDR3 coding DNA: TGTGCCAGCAGCCGCACTAGGGAGCAGTACTTC.

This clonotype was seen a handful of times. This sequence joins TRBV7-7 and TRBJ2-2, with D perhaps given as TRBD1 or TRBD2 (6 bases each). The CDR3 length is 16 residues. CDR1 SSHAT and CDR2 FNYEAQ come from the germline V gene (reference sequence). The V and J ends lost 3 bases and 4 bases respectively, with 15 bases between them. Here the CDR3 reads CASSLSPGAATGELFF. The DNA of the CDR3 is TGTGCCAGCAGCTTGTCCCCGGGGGCGGCCACCGGGGAGCTGTTTTTT.

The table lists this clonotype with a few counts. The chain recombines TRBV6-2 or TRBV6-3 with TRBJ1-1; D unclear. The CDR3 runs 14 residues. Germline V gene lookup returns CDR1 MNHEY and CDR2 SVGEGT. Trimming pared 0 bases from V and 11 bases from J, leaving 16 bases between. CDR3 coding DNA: TGTGCCAGCAGTTACTCAGAAGTTACTCTTCGGGCTTTCTTT. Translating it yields CASSYSEVTLRAFF.

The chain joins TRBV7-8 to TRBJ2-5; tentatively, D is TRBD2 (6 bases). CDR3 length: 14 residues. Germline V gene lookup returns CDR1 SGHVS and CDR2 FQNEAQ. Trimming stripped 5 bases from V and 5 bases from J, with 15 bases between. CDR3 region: CASSPQRDWETQYF. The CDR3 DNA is TGTGCCAGCAGCCCACAAAGGGACTGGGAGACCCAGTACTTC.

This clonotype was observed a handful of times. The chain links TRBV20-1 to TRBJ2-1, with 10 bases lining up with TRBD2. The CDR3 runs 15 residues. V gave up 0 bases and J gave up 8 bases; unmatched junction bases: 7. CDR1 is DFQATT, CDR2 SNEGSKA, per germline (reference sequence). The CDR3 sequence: CSARDRTSGIYEQFF. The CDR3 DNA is TGCAGTGCTAGAGATCGAACTAGCGGGATATATGAGCAGTTCTTC.

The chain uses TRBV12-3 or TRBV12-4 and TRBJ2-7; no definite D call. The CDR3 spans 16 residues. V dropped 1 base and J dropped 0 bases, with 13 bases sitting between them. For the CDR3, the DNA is TGTGCCAGCAGTTTAGTATTTCGGGCAAGCTCCTACGAGCAGTACTTC. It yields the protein CASSLVFRASSYEQYF.

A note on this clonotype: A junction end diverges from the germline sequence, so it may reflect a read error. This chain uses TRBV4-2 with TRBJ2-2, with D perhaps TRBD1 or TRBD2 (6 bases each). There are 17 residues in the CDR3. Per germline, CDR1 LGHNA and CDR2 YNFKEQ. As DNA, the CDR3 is TGTGCCTGCAGCCAAGATGTAGGGGGGCAAGGCACCGGGGAGCTGTTTTTT. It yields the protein CACSQDVGGQGTGELFF.

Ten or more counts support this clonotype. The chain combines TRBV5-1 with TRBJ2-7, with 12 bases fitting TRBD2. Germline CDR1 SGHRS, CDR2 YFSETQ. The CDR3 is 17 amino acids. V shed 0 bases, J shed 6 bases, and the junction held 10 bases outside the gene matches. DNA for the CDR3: TGCGCCAGCAGCTTGGTGACTAGCGGGAGACGAGTAGTCGAGCAGTACTTC. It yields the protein CASSLVTSGRRVVEQYF.

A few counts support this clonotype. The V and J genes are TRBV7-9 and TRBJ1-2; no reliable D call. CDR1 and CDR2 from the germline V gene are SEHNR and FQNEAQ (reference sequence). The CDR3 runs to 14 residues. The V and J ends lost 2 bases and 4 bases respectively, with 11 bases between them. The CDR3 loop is CASSLTGVLYGYTF. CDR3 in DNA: TGTGCCAGCAGCTTAACCGGGGTCCTCTATGGCTACACCTTC.

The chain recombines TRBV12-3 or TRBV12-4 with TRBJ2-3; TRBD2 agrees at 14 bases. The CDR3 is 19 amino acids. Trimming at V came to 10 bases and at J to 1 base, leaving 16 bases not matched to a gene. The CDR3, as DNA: TGTGCCATCAGAGGACTAGCGGGGGGCCGACCTTGGGGCACAGATACGCAGTATTTT. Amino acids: CAIRGLAGGRPWGTDTQYF.

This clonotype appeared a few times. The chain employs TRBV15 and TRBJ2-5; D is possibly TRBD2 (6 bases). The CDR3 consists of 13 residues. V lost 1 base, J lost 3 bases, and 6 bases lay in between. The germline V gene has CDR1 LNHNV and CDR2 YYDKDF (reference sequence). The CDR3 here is CATSRAGEETQYF. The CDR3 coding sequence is TGTGCCACCAGCAGAGCGGGGGAAGAGACCCAGTACTTC.

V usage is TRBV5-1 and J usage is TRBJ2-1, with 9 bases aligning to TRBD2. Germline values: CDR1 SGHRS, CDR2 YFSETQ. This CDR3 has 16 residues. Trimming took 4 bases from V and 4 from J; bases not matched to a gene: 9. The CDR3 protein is CASSMNPTSGYNEQFF. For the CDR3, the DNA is TGCGCCAGCAGCATGAATCCGACTAGCGGATACAATGAGCAGTTCTTC. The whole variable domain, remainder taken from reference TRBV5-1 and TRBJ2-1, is KAGVTQTPRYLIKTRGQQVTLSCSPISGHRSVSWYQQTPGQGLQFLFEYFSETQRNKGNFPGRFSGRQFSNSRSEMNVSTLELGDSALYLCASSMNPTSGYNEQFFGPGTRLTVL.

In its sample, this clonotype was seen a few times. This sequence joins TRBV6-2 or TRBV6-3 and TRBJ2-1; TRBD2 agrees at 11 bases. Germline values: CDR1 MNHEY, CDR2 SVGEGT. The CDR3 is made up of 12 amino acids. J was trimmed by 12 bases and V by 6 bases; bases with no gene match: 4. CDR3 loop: CASRLLAGGQFF. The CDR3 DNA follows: TGTGCCAGCAGATTGCTAGCGGGAGGGCAGTTCTTC.

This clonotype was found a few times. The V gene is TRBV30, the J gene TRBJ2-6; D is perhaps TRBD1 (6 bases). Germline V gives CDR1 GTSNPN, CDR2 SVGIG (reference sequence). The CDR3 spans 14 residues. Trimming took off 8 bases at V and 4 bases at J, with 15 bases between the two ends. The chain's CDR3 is CAGHRAAGANVLTF. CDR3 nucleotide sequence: TGTGCCGGCCACAGGGCAGCCGGGGCCAACGTCCTGACTTTC.

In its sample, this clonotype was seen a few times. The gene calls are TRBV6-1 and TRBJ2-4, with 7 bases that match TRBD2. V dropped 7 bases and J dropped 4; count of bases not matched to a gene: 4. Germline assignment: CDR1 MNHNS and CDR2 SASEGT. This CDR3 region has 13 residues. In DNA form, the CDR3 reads TGTGCCAGCAAAGGGACTACGAAAAACATTCAGTACTTC. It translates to CASKGTTKNIQYF.

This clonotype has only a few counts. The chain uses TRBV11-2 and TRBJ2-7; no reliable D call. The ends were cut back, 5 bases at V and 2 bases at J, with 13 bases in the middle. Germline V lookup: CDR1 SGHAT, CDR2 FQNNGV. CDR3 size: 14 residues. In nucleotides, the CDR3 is TGTGCCAGCAGCACCAGCGCCGCCGCCTACGAGCAGTACTTC. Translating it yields CASSTSAAAYEQYF.

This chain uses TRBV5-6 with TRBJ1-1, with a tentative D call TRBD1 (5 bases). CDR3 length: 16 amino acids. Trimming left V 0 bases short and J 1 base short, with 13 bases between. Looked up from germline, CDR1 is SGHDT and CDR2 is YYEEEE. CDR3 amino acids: CASSLGRGAANTEAFF. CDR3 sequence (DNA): TGTGCCAGCAGCTTGGGTCGCGGGGCGGCGAACACTGAAGCTTTCTTT. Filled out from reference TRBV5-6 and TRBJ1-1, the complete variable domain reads DAGVTQSPTHLIKTRGQQVTLRCSPKSGHDTVSWYQQALGQGPQFIFQYYEEEERQRGNFPDRFSGHQFPNYSSELNVNALLLGDSALYLCASSLGRGAANTEAFFGQGTRLTVV.

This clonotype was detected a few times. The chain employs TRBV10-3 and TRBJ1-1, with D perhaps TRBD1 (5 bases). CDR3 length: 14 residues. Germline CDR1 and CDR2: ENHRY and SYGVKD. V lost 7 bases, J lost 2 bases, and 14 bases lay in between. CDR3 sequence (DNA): TGTGCCATCACTCTGACAGAAGCTAACACTGAAGCTTTCTTT. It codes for CAITLTEANTEAFF.

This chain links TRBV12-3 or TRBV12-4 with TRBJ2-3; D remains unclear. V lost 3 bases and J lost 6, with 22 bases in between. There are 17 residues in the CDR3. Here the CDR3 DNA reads TGTGCCAGCAGTTTCGGCCCGCCAGGTGGACCCGGGGATACGCAGTATTTT. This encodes CASSFGPPGGPGDTQYF.

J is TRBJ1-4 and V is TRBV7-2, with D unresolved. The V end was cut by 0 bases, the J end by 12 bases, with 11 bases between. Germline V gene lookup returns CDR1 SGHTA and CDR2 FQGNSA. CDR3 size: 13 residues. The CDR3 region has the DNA TGTGCCAGCAGCTTAGCGTGGGTTGGGGAACTGTTTTTT. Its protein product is CASSLAWVGELFF. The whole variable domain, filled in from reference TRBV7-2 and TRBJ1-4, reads GAGVSQSPSNKVTEKGKDVELRCDPISGHTALYWYRQSLGQGLEFLIYFQGNSAPDKSGLPSDRFSAERTGGSVSTLTIQRTQQEDSAVYLCASSLAWVGELFFGSGTQLSVL.

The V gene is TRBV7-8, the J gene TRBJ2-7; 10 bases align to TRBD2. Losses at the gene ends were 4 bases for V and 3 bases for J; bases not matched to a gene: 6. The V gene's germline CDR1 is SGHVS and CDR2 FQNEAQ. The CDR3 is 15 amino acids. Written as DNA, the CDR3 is TGTGCCAGCAGCTCTCTAGCGGGAGTGGTCTACGAGCAGTACTTC. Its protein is CASSSLAGVVYEQYF.

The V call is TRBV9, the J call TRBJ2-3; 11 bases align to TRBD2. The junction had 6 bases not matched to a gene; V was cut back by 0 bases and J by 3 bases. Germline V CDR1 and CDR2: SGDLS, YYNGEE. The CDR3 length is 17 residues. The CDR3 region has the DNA TGTGCCAGCAGCGTAGCCCTTCTAGCGGGAGGTACAGATACGCAGTATTTT. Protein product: CASSVALLAGGTDTQYF.

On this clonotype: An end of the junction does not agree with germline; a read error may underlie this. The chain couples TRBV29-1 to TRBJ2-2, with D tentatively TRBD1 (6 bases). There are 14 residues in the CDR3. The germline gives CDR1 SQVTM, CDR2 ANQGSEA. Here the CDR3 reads CSVKLGTPNGELSF. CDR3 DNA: TGCAGCGTCAAACTCGGGACACCGAACGGGGAGCTGTCTTTT.

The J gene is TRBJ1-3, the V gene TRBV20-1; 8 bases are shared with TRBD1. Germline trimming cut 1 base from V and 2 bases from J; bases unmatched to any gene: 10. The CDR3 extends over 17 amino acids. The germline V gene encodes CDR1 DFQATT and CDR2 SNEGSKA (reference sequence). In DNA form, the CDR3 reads TGCAGTGCTAGAGGCGTTTCAGGGGGCGCCCCTGGAAACACCATATATTTT. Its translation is CSARGVSGGAPGNTIYF.